The next 16 T cell receptor beta chains were all read from a single sample in a study of control samples from healthy donors and cancer patients. The method was immunoSEQ multiplex PCR; TCRdb's version includes in-frame clones alone and lacks a portion of them. This table holds approximately 160,000 clones, 85% to 95% found once. Sequencing input: blood. The receptor source for this set is a woman between 18 and 29 years old in good health.

The chain recombines TRBV3-1 (or the pseudogene TRBV3-2) with TRBJ1-5; D call uncertain. Germline lookup yields CDR1 LGHDT and CDR2 YNNKEL (reference sequence). The CDR3 spans 15 residues. V lost 1 base to trimming and J lost 3 bases, with 10 bases between them. In nucleotides, the CDR3 is TGTGCCAGCAGCCAAGGCCAGAGTTTCAATCAGCCCCAGCATTTT. As protein: CASSQGQSFNQPQHF.

This clone came up a few times. The rearrangement links TRBV5-6 to TRBJ1-1; D remains ambiguous. The CDR3 has 14 residues. In germline, CDR1 is SGHDT, CDR2 YYEEEE. The ends were cut back, 1 base at V and 2 bases at J, with 9 bases in the middle. The chain's CDR3 is CASSLFGPNTEAFF. CDR3 nucleotide sequence: TGTGCCAGCAGCTTGTTTGGGCCTAACACTGAAGCTTTCTTT.

The chain joins TRBV5-8 to TRBJ2-1; 9 nucleotides match TRBD2. CDR1 is SGHTS and CDR2 is YDEGEE in the germline V gene. The CDR3 loop spans 15 amino acids. Germline trimming cut 0 bases from V and 4 bases from J; bases unmatched to any gene: 2. CDR3 in DNA: TGTGCCAGCAGCTTGGGACTAGCGGATTACAATGAGCAGTTCTTC. Its translation: CASSLGLADYNEQFF.

The chain couples TRBV19 to TRBJ1-1; D call uncertain. With 3 bases removed from V and 2 bases from J, the gap between germline ends came to 1 base. CDR3 length: 11 amino acids. Per the germline V gene, CDR1 is LNHDA and CDR2 is SQIVND (reference sequence). The CDR3 region has the DNA TGTGCCAGTAGTATTAACACTGAAGCTTTCTTT. It encodes CASSINTEAFF.

The CDR3 loop reads CASRLEGGTGELFF. Written as DNA, the CDR3 is TGTGCCAGCAGACTAGAGGGAGGGACCGGGGAGCTGTTTTTT. The V gene is TRBV2, the J gene TRBJ2-2; 7 bases match TRBD2. The V segment lost 6 bases and the J segment 5 bases; nucleotides outside the gene matches: 6. CDR1 is SNHLY and CDR2 is FYNNEI in the germline V gene. This CDR3 is built from 14 residues.

Details on this clone: The same CDR3 also results from other DNA sequences found in this sample. The chain employs TRBV9 and TRBJ2-3; 7 bases align to TRBD2. V gave up 0 bases and J gave up 5 bases; unmatched junction bases: 6. This CDR3 contains 15 residues. In germline, CDR1 is SGDLS, CDR2 YYNGEE. CDR3 bases: TGTGCCAGCAGCGTAGGGTGGGGGGGAAGAGATACGCAGTATTTT. Translating gives CASSVGWGGRDTQYF.

Here the CDR3 reads CASSPRGPPRNEQFF. CDR3 DNA: TGTGCCAGCTCACCGAGGGGTCCGCCCCGCAATGAGCAGTTCTTC. The chain joins TRBV18 to TRBJ2-1; D could derive from TRBD1 or TRBD2 (5 bases each). With 3 bases removed from V and 6 bases from J, the gap between germline ends came to 15 bases. Germline values: CDR1 KGHSH, CDR2 LQKENI. The length of the CDR3 is 15 residues. The full variable domain, its missing parts supplied by reference TRBV18 and TRBJ2-1, is NAGVMQNPRHLVRRRGQEARLRCSPMKGHSHVYWYRQLPEEGLKFMVYLQKENIIDESGMPKERFSAEFPKEGPSILRIQQVVRGDSAAYFCASSPRGPPRNEQFFGPGTRLTVL.

This clone came up a few times. This chain uses TRBV9 with TRBJ2-3; the match to TRBD2 covers 10 bases. Trimming at V came to 2 bases and at J to 6 bases, leaving 6 bases not matched to a gene. This CDR3 comprises 15 residues. Germline V gene data show CDR1 as SGDLS and CDR2 as YYNGEE. CDR3 sequence: CASSVSGRALDTQYF. The CDR3 nucleotides are TGTGCCAGCAGCGTGAGCGGGAGGGCCTTGGATACGCAGTATTTT.

This chain connects TRBV6-4 to TRBJ1-1; unclear D gene. Trimming shortened V by 0 bases and J by 0 bases, and 17 bases separated the two germline ends. The CDR3 loop spans 18 amino acids. Germline loops: CDR1 MRHNA, CDR2 SNTAGT. The CDR3: CASSDSHPTRPMNTEAFF. The CDR3 nucleotides read TGTGCCAGCAGTGACTCTCACCCCACCCGTCCTATGAACACTGAAGCTTTCTTT.

The chain couples TRBV19 to TRBJ2-7; D tentatively fits TRBD1 or TRBD2 (5 bases each). Trimming stripped 1 base from V and 0 bases from J, with 7 bases between. This CDR3 contains 14 residues. Germline CDR1 and CDR2: LNHDA and SQIVND (reference sequence). The CDR3 protein is CASSIGGSSYEQYF. In DNA form, the CDR3 reads TGTGCCAGTAGTATAGGGGGGAGCTCCTACGAGCAGTACTTC.

This chain joins TRBV18 and TRBJ2-1, with 9 bases lining up with TRBD1. Germline CDR1 is KGHSH and CDR2 is LQKENI. This CDR3 region has 16 residues. Germline trimming cut 3 bases from V and 4 bases from J; bases unmatched to any gene: 7. The CDR3, as DNA: TGTGCCAGCTCACCGACTACAGGGGGCGGTTACAATGAGCAGTTCTTC. Translating gives CASSPTTGGGYNEQFF.

J is TRBJ2-3 and V is TRBV18; D is undetermined. V was trimmed by 2 bases and J by 0 bases, leaving 9 bases between them. The CDR3 has 15 amino acids. CDR1 is KGHSH, CDR2 LQKENI, per germline. The CDR3 is CASSPGSDSTDTQYF. The CDR3 coding sequence is TGTGCCAGCTCACCAGGGTCTGATAGCACAGATACGCAGTATTTT.

The V and J genes are TRBV19 and TRBJ1-6; D remains ambiguous. Trimming left V 6 bases short and J 10 bases short, with 7 bases between. The CDR3 is 11 amino acids. Looked up from germline, CDR1 is LNHDA and CDR2 is SQIVND (reference sequence). CDR3 protein: CASSQQSPLHF. The CDR3 DNA sequence: TGTGCCAGTAGCCAACAATCACCCCTCCACTTT. The variable domain in full, with the rest retrieved from reference TRBV19 and TRBJ1-6, is DGGITQSPKYLFRKEGQNVTLSCEQNLNHDAMYWYRQDPGQGLRLIYYSQIVNDFQKGDIAEGYSVSREKKESFPLTVTSAQKNPTAFYLCASSQQSPLHFGNGTRLTVT.

The chain joins TRBV19 to TRBJ1-1, with 9 positions matching TRBD1. This CDR3 region has 18 residues. The V gene end was trimmed by 3 bases and the J gene end by 1 base; junction bases not matched to a gene: 12. Germline loops: CDR1 LNHDA, CDR2 SQIVND (reference sequence). This chain's CDR3 is CASSIGQGLRNWNTEAFF. The CDR3 nucleotides are TGTGCCAGTAGTATCGGACAGGGGCTAAGGAATTGGAACACTGAAGCTTTCTTT. Full variable domain (outside the CDR3, taken from reference TRBV19 and TRBJ1-1): DGGITQSPKYLFRKEGQNVTLSCEQNLNHDAMYWYRQDPGQGLRLIYYSQIVNDFQKGDIAEGYSVSREKKESFPLTVTSAQKNPTAFYLCASSIGQGLRNWNTEAFFGQGTRLTVV.

This clone was detected once. The CDR3 sequence is CASSRTPNTEAFF. CDR3 DNA sequence: TGTGCCAGCAGCCGGACACCCAACACTGAAGCTTTCTTT. The chain is built from TRBV14 and TRBJ1-1; maybe TRBD1 (5 bases). The ends were cut back, 4 bases at V and 2 bases at J, with 8 bases in the middle. CDR1 is SGHDN, CDR2 FVKESK, per germline. The CDR3 spans 13 residues.

The chain combines TRBV18 with TRBJ2-1; TRBD2 matches at 8 bases. CDR1 KGHSH and CDR2 LQKENI come from the germline V gene. The ends lost 3 bases at V and 6 bases at J; junction bases unmatched: 7. The CDR3 is made up of 15 amino acids. The CDR3 protein is CASSPLAGTLNEQFF. In nucleotides, the CDR3 is TGTGCCAGCTCACCTCTAGCGGGTACTCTCAATGAGCAGTTCTTC.